This TCR beta chain was documented in a study of cytomegalovirus exposure and HLA in healthy donors. About the study: The approximately 600 first-cohort repertoires shared a platform with the 110 or so validation repertoires, as reported in a later analysis. Study results and caveats: Some TCR beta chains (roughly 160 of them) were listed as cytomegalovirus-associated. The classifier reportedly diagnosed cytomegalovirus status with high sensitivity and specificity.

CDR1 is SEHNR, CDR2 FQNEAQ, per germline (reference sequence). Trimming shortened V by 5 bases and J by 7 bases, and 11 bases separated the two germline ends. This CDR3 has 12 residues. Separate from the roughly 630-subject first cohort was the approximately 120-subject validation cohort, to which the donors belonged. The count of this clone is one. No antigen is known for it. Here immunoSEQ multiplex PCR was the method, and the copy in TCRdb shows in-frame clones only, minus some. The table includes about 280,000 clones, approximately 90% detected once. The TCR comes from a woman under 30 in good health and CMV-seronegative. This rearrangement joins TRBV7-9 to TRBJ1-1; no clear D. Material: PBMCs. The CDR3 DNA sequence: TGTGCCAGCAGCCAACTGAAGATTGAAGCTTTCTTT. This codes for CASSQLKIEAFF.